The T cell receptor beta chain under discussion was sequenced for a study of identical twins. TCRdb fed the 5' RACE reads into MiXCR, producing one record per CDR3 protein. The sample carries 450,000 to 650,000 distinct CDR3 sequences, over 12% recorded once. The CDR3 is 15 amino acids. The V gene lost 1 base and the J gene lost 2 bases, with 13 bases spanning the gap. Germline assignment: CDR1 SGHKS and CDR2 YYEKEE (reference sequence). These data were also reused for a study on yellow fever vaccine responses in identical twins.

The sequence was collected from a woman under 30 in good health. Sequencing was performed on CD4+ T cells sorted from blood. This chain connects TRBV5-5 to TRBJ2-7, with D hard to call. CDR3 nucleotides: TGTGCCAGCAGCTTGTCGCCTCTGACGGCCTACGAGCAGTACTTC. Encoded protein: CASSLSPLTAYEQYF.